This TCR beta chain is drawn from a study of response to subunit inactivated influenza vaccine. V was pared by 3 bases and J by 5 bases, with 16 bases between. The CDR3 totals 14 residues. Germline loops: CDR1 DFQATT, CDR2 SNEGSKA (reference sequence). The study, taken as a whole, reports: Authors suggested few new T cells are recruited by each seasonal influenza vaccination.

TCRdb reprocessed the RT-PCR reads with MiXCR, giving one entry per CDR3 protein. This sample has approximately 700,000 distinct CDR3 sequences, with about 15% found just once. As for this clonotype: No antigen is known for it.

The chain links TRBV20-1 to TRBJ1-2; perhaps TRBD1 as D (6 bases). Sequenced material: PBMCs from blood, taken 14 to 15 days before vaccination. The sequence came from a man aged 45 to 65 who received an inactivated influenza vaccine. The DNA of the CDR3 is TGCAGTGCTAGTTTCGGGGGGCCGTGGTATGGCTACACCTTC. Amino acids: CSASFGGPWYGYTF.